This record concerns one T cell receptor (beta chain) sequence. The antigen is not known. CDR1 and CDR2 from the germline V gene are GTSNPN and SVGIG (reference sequence). This CDR3 has 15 residues. Unmatched junction bases numbered 7, after V lost 0 bases and J lost 4 bases. This sample is part of a study of cytomegalovirus exposure and HLA in healthy donors. Study-wide context: As released early, the data held around 80 million unique TCRs from HLA-typed donors.

The PCR had 60 Vbeta and 13 Jbeta primers. TCRdb's table, derived via immunoSEQ multiplex PCR, lists solely in-frame clones and lacks some. The sample lists some 200,000 clones; nearly 80% were seen once. Regarding the study as a whole: Cytomegalovirus association was listed for approximately 150 TCR beta chains. Common viral pathogens were later found to be apparently linked to several of the most significant clusters. TRBV6-2, TRBV6-3 and some other V segments were unresolvable in 87-base-pair reads.

The sequenced sample consisted of PBMCs. This sequence was found in a female donor in good health and CMV-seronegative. The V call is TRBV30, the J call TRBJ2-3; TRBD2 agrees at 7 bases. CDR3 in amino acids: CAWSVRGRGSDTQYF. The CDR3 DNA is TGTGCCTGGAGTGTACGCGGGAGAGGATCAGATACGCAGTATTTT.